The next 31 T cell receptor beta chains were all read from a single sample in a study of human T cells and chemical hapten exposure. MiXCR was run by TCRdb on the RACE reads, yielding one entry per CDR3 protein. The table lists about 90,000 distinct CDR3 sequences, around 7.9% of them singletons. Time point described: pre-sensitization, week 0. Treatment here: therapeutic diphenylcyclopropenone sensitization with weekly scalp DPC. The sample here was whole blood, taken in connection with sensitization to the hapten diphenylcyclopropenone (DPC). These receptors all come from a man aged 35 to 55 with alopecia areata. Some clones in this sample may be carry-over from other donors' samples.

By sample fraction, this clonotype is medium-sized. V gene TRBV29-1 combines with J gene TRBJ1-1, with a weak D call TRBD1 (5 bases). CDR1 is SQVTM and CDR2 is ANQGSEA in the germline V gene. This CDR3 spans 13 amino acids. V was cut by 4 bases and J by 6 bases, with 15 bases left in between. Here the CDR3 reads CSVAGRVHAEAFF. The DNA for the CDR3 is TGCAGCGTTGCGGGCAGGGTGCATGCTGAAGCTTTCTTT. The full variable domain, rest sourced from reference TRBV29-1 and TRBJ1-1, is SAVISQKPSRDICQRGTSLTIQCQVDSQVTMMFWYRQQPGQSLTLIATANQGSEATYESGFVIDKFPISRPNLTFSTLTVSNMSPEDSSIYLCSVAGRVHAEAFFGQGTRLTVV.

The rearrangement links TRBV9 to TRBJ2-1, with 9 bases aligning to TRBD2. Germline loops: CDR1 SGDLS, CDR2 YYNGEE. This CDR3 comprises 20 residues. V lost 4 bases, J lost 2 bases, and 19 bases stayed unmatched. CDR3: CASSPHPPGLADSPYNEQFF. CDR3 bases: TGTGCCAGCAGCCCCCACCCCCCGGGACTAGCAGACAGCCCCTACAATGAGCAGTTCTTC.

This clonotype occurred many times. V and J are TRBV6-6 and TRBJ1-1; possibly TRBD1 for D (5 bases). V gave up 2 bases and J gave up 3 bases, with 16 bases separating them. The CDR3 is 16 residues long. CDR1 MNHNY and CDR2 SVGAGI come from the germline V gene (reference sequence). The CDR3 DNA reads TGTGCCAGCAGTTACCCGGGGGGGGTTCGGGACACTGAAGCTTTCTTT. Its protein product is CASSYPGGVRDTEAFF.

The table lists this clonotype with a few counts. The chain combines TRBV2 with TRBJ2-3; the match to TRBD2 covers 7 bases. Germline lookup yields CDR1 SNHLY and CDR2 FYNNEI. The CDR3 loop spans 14 amino acids. The V segment lost 2 bases and the J segment 8 bases; nucleotides outside the gene matches: 7. As DNA, the CDR3 is TGTGCCAGCAGTGAACTTGGAGGGAGGGCTACGCAGTATTTT. Residues: CASSELGGRATQYF.

The sample holds many counts of this clonotype. The gene calls are TRBV5-1 and TRBJ1-4; 9 bases map to TRBD1. Germline V gives CDR1 SGHRS, CDR2 YFSETQ. The CDR3 covers 15 residues. With V trimmed by 4 bases and J by 11 bases, 12 bases remained unmatched. CDR3 protein: CASSGQQGAFGKLFF. Written as DNA, the CDR3 is TGCGCCAGCAGCGGACAACAGGGGGCTTTCGGCAAACTGTTTTTT.

The chain couples TRBV11-3 to TRBJ2-1, with 14 bases that match TRBD2. The CDR3 is made up of 16 amino acids. V lost 4 bases and J lost 8; bases outside the gene matches: 7. From germline, CDR1 is SGHNT and CDR2 YENEEA. CDR3 amino acids: CASSSPGTSGSYEQFF. The CDR3 DNA reads TGTGCCAGCAGCTCCCCCGGGACTAGCGGGAGCTATGAGCAGTTCTTC.

The chain recombines TRBV3-1 with TRBJ2-4; D not certain. The CDR3 contains 15 residues. Trimming removed 3 bases at V and 6 bases at J, with 15 bases between. Germline loops: CDR1 LGHDT, CDR2 YNNKEL (reference sequence). The CDR3 sequence: CASSHGATLGNIQYF. The CDR3 region has the DNA TGTGCCAGCAGCCACGGCGCCACCCTTGGAAACATTCAGTACTTC.

This clonotype was observed a few times. The chain couples TRBV20-1 to TRBJ1-1, with D possibly being TRBD1 (5 bases). The length of the CDR3 is 14 residues. V was clipped by 4 bases and J by 0 bases, with 12 bases between them. Germline CDR1 reads DFQATT; CDR2 reads SNEGSKA (reference sequence). CDR3: CSAKRDGMNTEAFF. The CDR3 coding sequence is TGCAGTGCTAAAAGGGACGGCATGAACACTGAAGCTTTCTTT.

The rearrangement uses TRBV6-1 and TRBJ2-5, with 8 positions matching TRBD2. The CDR3 length is 15 residues. V lost 2 bases to trimming and J lost 5 bases; unmatched junction nucleotides: 7. Germline V gene sequence: CDR1 MNHNS, CDR2 SASEGT. The CDR3 DNA reads TGTGCCAGCAGTGAATTGGACGGGAGGGGGGAGACCCAGTACTTC. Its translation is CASSELDGRGETQYF.

In its sample, this clonotype was seen many times. The chain employs TRBV20-1 and TRBJ2-7; the D is unclear. Germline lookup yields CDR1 DFQATT and CDR2 SNEGSKA (reference sequence). V dropped 3 bases and J dropped 2 bases, with 14 bases sitting between them. This CDR3 is 14 amino acids long. The CDR3 spells CSARGSDPAYEQYF. CDR3 sequence (DNA): TGCAGTGCTAGGGGGTCAGACCCAGCCTACGAGCAGTACTTC.

This clonotype has more than one count but fewer than ten. The chain is built from TRBV7-9 and TRBJ2-3; 11 bases map to TRBD2. V trimming: 5 bases; J trimming: 6 bases; junction bases outside the gene matches: 7. CDR1 SEHNR and CDR2 FQNEAQ come from the germline V gene (reference sequence). The CDR3 runs to 15 residues. This CDR3 reads CASSLGTSGSDTQYF. Written as DNA, the CDR3 is TGTGCCAGCAGCCTTGGAACTAGCGGGAGTGATACGCAGTATTTT.

This clonotype was observed a handful of times. The chain is built from TRBV14 and TRBJ2-3; a possible D gene is TRBD2 (7 bases). Trimming removed 4 bases from V and 1 base from J, with 15 bases in between. Germline values: CDR1 SGHDN, CDR2 FVKESK. The CDR3 consists of 16 residues. The CDR3 spells CASSPKGGFGTDTQYF. Written as DNA, the CDR3 is TGTGCCAGCAGCCCGAAGGGGGGGTTTGGCACAGATACGCAGTATTTT. The complete variable domain, with remaining parts taken from reference TRBV14 and TRBJ2-3, reads EAGVTQFPSHSVIEKGQTVTLRCDPISGHDNLYWYRRVMGKEIKFLLHFVKESKQDESGMPNNRFLAERTGGTYSTLKVQPAELEDSGVYFCASSPKGGFGTDTQYFGPGTRLTVL.

The J gene is TRBJ1-2, the V gene TRBV19; D is unresolved. Germline CDR1 is LNHDA and CDR2 is SQIVND (reference sequence). The CDR3 sequence is 14 residues long. V shed 9 bases and J shed 7 bases, with 21 bases lying between them. The DNA for the CDR3 is TGTGCCAGCCTCTCCCAGGACCTTATTGGTGGCTACACCTTC. It codes for CASLSQDLIGGYTF.

This clonotype was seen only a few times. The chain couples TRBV28 to TRBJ2-6; D remains ambiguous. The CDR3 runs to 14 residues. Trimming pared 5 bases from V and 1 base from J, leaving 6 bases between. Germline assignment: CDR1 MDHEN and CDR2 SYDVKM. The CDR3 protein is CASSQRSGANVLTF. CDR3 bases: TGTGCCAGCAGTCAGAGATCTGGGGCCAACGTCCTGACTTTC. Combining the CDR3 with reference TRBV28 and TRBJ2-6 gives the whole variable domain DVKVTQSSRYLVKRTGEKVFLECVQDMDHENMFWYRQDPGLGLRLIYFSYDVKMKEKGDIPEGYSVSREKKERFSLILESASTNQTSMYLCASSQRSGANVLTFGAGSRLTVL.

This clonotype was observed many times. J is TRBJ2-3 and V is TRBV6-2 or TRBV6-3; 11 nucleotides match TRBD2. Germline lookup yields CDR1 MNHEY and CDR2 SVGEGT. With 0 bases clipped from V and 6 bases from J, the junction kept 8 bases outside the gene matches. This CDR3 has 17 residues. The CDR3 DNA sequence: TGTGCCAGCAGTTACTCGAGGCTAGCGGGAGGAAGGGATACGCAGTATTTT. As protein: CASSYSRLAGGRDTQYF.

This clonotype was seen a few times. The gene calls are TRBV4-2 and TRBJ2-1; 7 bases agree with TRBD2. Trimming took 3 bases from V and 0 from J; bases not matched to a gene: 14. There are 19 residues in the CDR3. Germline CDR1 LGHNA, CDR2 YNFKEQ. CDR3 sequence (DNA): TGTGCCAGCAGCCAGGTCCTCGGCGGGAGAACAGGCTCCTACAATGAGCAGTTCTTC. This sequence encodes CASSQVLGGRTGSYNEQFF.

Many counts were recorded for this clonotype. V gene TRBV11-2 combines with J gene TRBJ2-3; TRBD2 agrees at 9 bases. Germline CDR1 is SGHAT and CDR2 is FQNNGV. Losses at the gene ends were 5 bases for V and 3 bases for J; bases not matched to a gene: 3. This CDR3 spans 14 amino acids. The CDR3 sequence: CASSTGLATDTQYF. DNA of the CDR3: TGTGCCAGCAGCACGGGACTAGCTACAGATACGCAGTATTTT.

A few counts support this clonotype. The chain recombines TRBV6-2 or TRBV6-3 with TRBJ2-7, with a tentative D call TRBD2 (5 bases). Trimming took off 7 bases at V and 6 bases at J, with 19 bases between the two ends. The CDR3 loop spans 14 amino acids. Germline CDR1 reads MNHEY; CDR2 reads SVGEGT. CDR3 amino acids: CASTDGLTRGEQYF. CDR3 sequence (DNA): TGTGCCAGCACCGACGGCCTGACCCGGGGCGAGCAGTACTTC.

This clonotype was counted many times. This chain connects TRBV9 to TRBJ1-1; 8 bases are shared with TRBD1. With 4 bases clipped from V and 1 base from J, the junction kept 6 bases outside the gene matches. Germline CDR1 is SGDLS and CDR2 is YYNGEE. The CDR3 is 15 residues long. CDR3 protein: CASSSGTGSNTEAFF. DNA of the CDR3: TGTGCCAGCAGCTCTGGGACAGGATCGAACACTGAAGCTTTCTTT.

This clonotype has more than one count but fewer than ten. The rearrangement links TRBV5-1 to TRBJ2-2, with 7 positions matching TRBD1. Germline trimming cut 4 bases from V and 0 bases from J; bases unmatched to any gene: 3. CDR3 length equals 15 residues. Germline CDR1 SGHRS, CDR2 YFSETQ. CDR3 amino acids: CASSPQGPNTGELFF. As DNA, the CDR3 is TGCGCCAGCAGCCCACAGGGGCCGAACACCGGGGAGCTGTTTTTT.

This clonotype has more than one count but fewer than ten. The J gene is TRBJ2-7, the V gene TRBV7-2; 13 bases are shared with TRBD2. CDR1 is SGHTA and CDR2 is FQGNSA in the germline V gene. The CDR3 has 18 amino acids. Losses at the gene ends were 5 bases for V and 4 bases for J; bases not matched to a gene: 14. DNA of the CDR3: TGTGCCAGCAGCCTCCAAAGGACTAGCGGGAGAGGGGGGTACGAGCAGTACTTC. It translates to CASSLQRTSGRGGYEQYF. Combining the CDR3 with reference TRBV7-2 and TRBJ2-7 gives the whole variable domain GAGVSQSPSNKVTEKGKDVELRCDPISGHTALYWYRQSLGQGLEFLIYFQGNSAPDKSGLPSDRFSAERTGGSVSTLTIQRTQQEDSAVYLCASSLQRTSGRGGYEQYFGPGTRLTVT.

This clonotype was counted between two and nine times. V gene TRBV7-2 combines with J gene TRBJ2-1; D is ambiguous. V gave up 5 bases and J gave up 3 bases, with 8 bases separating them. Germline values: CDR1 SGHTA, CDR2 FQGNSA. There are 13 residues in the CDR3. The CDR3 bases are TGTGCCAGCAGCCGTGAAATCTACAATGAGCAGTTCTTC. This encodes CASSREIYNEQFF.

This clonotype was counted ten times or more. This chain uses TRBV30 with TRBJ1-1; D unresolved. The CDR3 sequence is 13 residues long. Germline loops: CDR1 GTSNPN, CDR2 SVGIG (reference sequence). The V and J ends lost 1 base and 0 bases respectively, with 6 bases between them. The CDR3 bases are TGTGCCTGGAGTGAACAGATGAACACTGAAGCTTTCTTT. Its translation: CAWSEQMNTEAFF.

V usage is TRBV28 and J usage is TRBJ2-5; TRBD1 aligns across 8 bases. The germline gives CDR1 MDHEN, CDR2 SYDVKM. V shed 6 bases, J shed 6 bases, and the junction held 3 bases outside the gene matches. The CDR3 consists of 12 residues. The CDR3 region is CASRQGGKTQYF. CDR3 bases: TGTGCCAGCAGACAGGGGGGAAAGACCCAGTACTTC.

In this sample, this clonotype is medium-sized (0.01 to 0.1%). The CDR3 loop is CASSGGTSGLTDTQYF. CDR3 coding DNA: TGTGCCAGCAGCGGGGGGACTAGCGGGCTCACAGATACGCAGTATTTT. V usage is TRBV9 and J usage is TRBJ2-3; 12 bases are shared with TRBD2. From germline, CDR1 is SGDLS and CDR2 YYNGEE. The CDR3 has 16 amino acids. Trimming removed 3 bases from V and 2 bases from J; junction bases left unmatched: 4.

The chain is built from TRBV12-3 or TRBV12-4 and TRBJ1-2; D gene ambiguous. V dropped 3 bases and J dropped 5 bases, with 10 bases sitting between them. CDR3 size: 13 residues. Here the CDR3 reads CASSLGFLYGYTF. In nucleotides, the CDR3 is TGTGCCAGCAGTTTGGGTTTCCTGTATGGCTACACCTTC.

The V call is TRBV19, the J call TRBJ2-6, with TRBD1 identical over 9 bases. CDR3 length equals 18 residues. J gave up 2 bases and V 5 bases, and 10 bases lay outside the gene matches. CDR1 is LNHDA and CDR2 is SQIVND in the germline V gene (reference sequence). CDR3 nucleotide sequence: TGTGCCAGTAGTGCCCTGACAGGGGGTGGCCCTGGGGCCAACGTCCTGACTTTC. Amino acid sequence: CASSALTGGGPGANVLTF.

This clonotype occurred a few times. The rearrangement uses TRBV7-2 and TRBJ2-7, with a possible D match to TRBD2 (5 bases). Per germline, CDR1 SGHTA and CDR2 FQGNSA. The CDR3 sequence is 16 residues long. Trimming pared 1 base from V and 2 bases from J, leaving 15 bases between. The CDR3 DNA follows: TGTGCCAGCAGCTTAGAAGGTGGGAGTGCCCCCTACGAGCAGTACGTC. It is translated as CASSLEGGSAPYEQYV.

This clonotype has ten or more counts. The gene calls are TRBV3-1 and TRBJ1-1; tentative D call: TRBD1 (5 bases). Trimming left V 7 bases short and J 4 bases short, with 13 bases between. The length of the CDR3 is 13 residues. The germline V gene encodes CDR1 LGHDT and CDR2 YNNKEL (reference sequence). CDR3 sequence (DNA): TGTGCCAGCAACGGGGGTTGGGGCACTGAAGCTTTCTTT. The encoded protein is CASNGGWGTEAFF.

This clonotype was picked up many times. The chain joins TRBV6-5 to TRBJ2-2; D is possibly TRBD1 (7 bases). CDR1 MNHEY and CDR2 SVGAGI come from the germline V gene. Trimming left V 5 bases short and J 7 bases short, with 23 bases between. This CDR3 has 17 residues. DNA of the CDR3: TGTGCCAGCAGTAACGGGGGACCGACAGGGACGGTCGGGGAGCTGTTTTTT. Its protein is CASSNGGPTGTVGELFF.

Comments on this clonotype: A read error may produce the germline difference seen at one junction end. The chain is built from TRBV9 and TRBJ2-5, with a weak D call TRBD2 (6 bases). Germline CDR1 reads SGDLS; CDR2 reads YYNGEE. The CDR3 sequence is 15 residues long. The CDR3 sequence: CASSPRAASEETQSF. CDR3 DNA: TGTGCCAGCAGCCCCCGGGCAGCTAGCGAAGAGACCCAGTCCTTC.